This TCR beta chain was sequenced during a study of beta chain features in type 1 diabetes. Study-level background: Examination of sorted cells across all samples involved over 95 million cells. General observations from the study: With patients and controls alike, PCR might favor shorter templates to an equal degree. Within patients, naive, central memory and Treg TCRB repertoires seemed more similar than within healthy donors. Shortening of TCRB CDR3s, moderate but significant, appeared in all four CD4+ subsets of Type 1 diabetes patients. The VDJ junctions of type 1 diabetes patients carried fewer insertions and more deletions.

The whole isolated RNA underwent reverse transcription, so sequencing captured expressed TCRB transcripts. Clones were sequenced by immunoSEQ multiplex PCR, and TCRdb holds only the in-frame ones, with some missing. This sample has under 200,000 clones; around 8.4% occur once, and the top ten carry more than 0.5%. The J segment lost 3 bases and the V segment lost 7 bases, leaving 5 bases of the junction unmatched. CDR3 length: 12 residues. Per the germline V gene, CDR1 is SQVTM and CDR2 is ANQGSEA. This clone was counted only a few times. The antigen remains undetermined. This TCR was sampled from a woman aged 18-29 years with type 1 diabetes. The chain joins TRBV29-1 to TRBJ1-2, with 7 nucleotides matching TRBD1. The sequenced sample was central memory CD4+ T cells from blood. CDR3 amino acids: CSDRTGDYGYTF. The CDR3 DNA reads as TGCAGCGATCGAACAGGGGACTATGGCTACACCTTC.